Following are 14 T cell receptor beta chains from one sample sequenced in a study of OX40 agonist ivuxolimab in advanced cancers. Library preparation was by the immunoSEQ multiplex PCR assay. TCRdb retrieved this table from immuneACCESS and kept in-frame rearrangements only. Not all clones are present; in checked studies, unresolved V genes account for under half, and no reason is known for the remainder. The sample includes about 65,000 clones, with more than 75% observed a single time. The top ten constitute approximately 0.37% of the sample. This specimen consisted of CD4+ or CD8+ T cells sorted from blood, obtained in a trial of the OX40 agonist ivuxolimab. These receptors were taken from an adult with an advanced solid tumor such as melanoma, head and neck, liver or kidney cancer.

The rearrangement links TRBV9 to TRBJ2-7; 8 nucleotides align to TRBD2. Germline-derived CDR1 and CDR2 are SGDLS and YYNGEE. After removal of 2 bases from V and 2 bases from J, the junction contained 9 bases not matched to a gene. CDR3 length: 16 amino acids. The CDR3 is CASSVSSTGGPYEQYF. The CDR3 DNA reads TGTGCCAGCAGCGTTTCCTCCACGGGGGGGCCCTACGAGCAGTACTTC.

The rearrangement links TRBV5-1 to TRBJ1-2; D is unresolved. The CDR3 runs 17 residues. Germline CDR1 SGHRS, CDR2 YFSETQ. V lost 3 bases and J lost 0, with 18 bases in between. The CDR3 sequence: CASSSPPAGSTNYGYTF. The CDR3, as DNA: TGCGCCAGCAGCTCTCCCCCCGCGGGGAGTACTAACTATGGCTACACCTTC.

A single count supports this clone. The gene calls are TRBV5-1 and TRBJ2-5, with a weak D call TRBD2 (6 bases). The CDR3 is made up of 16 amino acids. V was trimmed by 4 bases and J by 2 bases, leaving 18 bases between them. Germline V gene sequence: CDR1 SGHRS, CDR2 YFSETQ. CDR3 residues: CASSLGALAVQETQYF. The DNA of the CDR3 is TGCGCCAGCAGCCTTGGGGCCTTAGCGGTACAAGAGACCCAGTACTTC.

The chain recombines TRBV2 with TRBJ1-1; TRBD1 matches at 7 bases. The CDR3 has 14 residues. Looked up from germline, CDR1 is SNHLY and CDR2 is FYNNEI. J was trimmed by 5 bases and V by 3 bases; bases with no gene match: 6. CDR3 region: CASSETGFGTEAFF. The CDR3, as DNA: TGTGCCAGCAGTGAGACAGGGTTTGGGACTGAAGCTTTCTTT.

The rearrangement uses TRBV7-2 and TRBJ1-4; 8 nucleotides line up with TRBD1. CDR3 length: 15 amino acids. Trimming took 5 bases from V and 5 from J; bases not matched to a gene: 7. In germline, CDR1 is SGHTA, CDR2 FQGNSA. The CDR3 loop is CASSTRTGRNEKLFF. CDR3 coding DNA: TGTGCCAGCAGCACCCGGACAGGGCGCAATGAAAAACTGTTTTTT.

A single count supports this clone. The rearrangement joins TRBV9 to TRBJ2-5; TRBD2 agrees at 11 bases. Germline CDR1 SGDLS, CDR2 YYNGEE. The CDR3 sequence is 14 residues long. The V gene end was trimmed by 2 bases and the J gene end by 4 bases; junction bases not matched to a gene: 1. CDR3 sequence: CASSVSGGVETQYF. Here the CDR3 DNA reads TGTGCCAGCAGCGTTAGCGGGGGGGTAGAGACCCAGTACTTC.

The V call is TRBV5-4, the J call TRBJ2-2; 8 positions match TRBD2. V lost 2 bases, J lost 0 bases, and 6 bases stayed unmatched. Germline-derived CDR1 and CDR2 are SGHNT and YYREEE (reference sequence). The CDR3 extends over 17 amino acids. As DNA, the CDR3 is TGTGCCAGCAGCTTCCGGATAGCGGGGCCGAACACCGGGGAGCTGTTTTTT. Residues: CASSFRIAGPNTGELFF. The complete variable domain, with remaining parts taken from reference TRBV5-4 and TRBJ2-2, reads ETGVTQSPTHLIKTRGQQVTLRCSSQSGHNTVSWYQQALGQGPQFIFQYYREEENGRGNFPPRFSGLQFPNYSSELNVNALELDDSALYLCASSFRIAGPNTGELFFGEGSRLTVL.

This chain links TRBV7-3 with TRBJ2-5; 10 nucleotides match TRBD2. Germline values: CDR1 SGHTA, CDR2 FQGTGA. This CDR3 spans 15 amino acids. J lost 2 bases, V lost 5 bases, and 5 bases had no gene match. CDR3 in amino acids: CASSQAGGKQETQYF. DNA for the CDR3: TGTGCCAGCAGCCAAGCGGGGGGGAAACAAGAGACCCAGTACTTC.

The gene calls are TRBV19 and TRBJ2-3; TRBD2 might be the D (5 bases). CDR1 and CDR2 (germline): LNHDA, SQIVND (reference sequence). This CDR3 has 13 residues. V was trimmed by 7 bases and J by 2 bases, leaving 10 bases between them. The CDR3 region is CASKRYLTDTQYF. Written as DNA, the CDR3 is TGTGCCAGTAAGCGGTACCTCACAGATACGCAGTATTTT.

The chain couples TRBV7-9 to TRBJ1-1; TRBD1 matches at 7 bases. The junction had 6 bases not matched to a gene; V was cut back by 5 bases and J by 0 bases. Germline values: CDR1 SEHNR, CDR2 FQNEAQ (reference sequence). The CDR3 contains 15 residues. The CDR3 region is CASSPRDSLNTEAFF. The DNA for the CDR3 is TGTGCCAGCAGCCCCCGGGACAGCCTGAACACTGAAGCTTTCTTT.

J is TRBJ1-5 and V is TRBV5-6, with 7 bases aligning to TRBD1. CDR1 is SGHDT and CDR2 is YYEEEE in the germline V gene. Trimming cost V 4 bases and J 2 bases; bases outside gene matches: 9. The CDR3 is 16 amino acids. CDR3 sequence: CASSPQGGFGNQPQHF. The CDR3 DNA is TGTGCCAGCAGCCCTCAGGGGGGGTTTGGCAATCAGCCCCAGCATTTT.

The chain employs TRBV14 and TRBJ2-7, with unresolved D. Trimming stripped 0 bases from V and 4 bases from J, with 13 bases between. The CDR3 is 15 residues long. Germline V lookup: CDR1 SGHDN, CDR2 FVKESK. The CDR3 coding sequence is TGTGCCAGCAGCCAAGATTTCAGTCGGCAGTACGAGCAGTACTTC. The encoded protein is CASSQDFSRQYEQYF.

The V and J genes are TRBV7-6 and TRBJ2-5, with no clear D. The J call may not be correct, given that the DNA end is closer to TRBJ2-7. This CDR3 has 15 amino acids. Germline V CDR1 and CDR2: SGHVS, FNYEAQ. CDR3 bases: TGTGCCAGCAGCTTAGACTTGCCGCGTACGTACGAGCAGTACTTC. It yields the protein CASSLDLPRTYEQYF.

This sequence joins TRBV5-6 and TRBJ1-1; 7 bases are a match to TRBD1. Germline V gene sequence: CDR1 SGHDT, CDR2 YYEEEE. This CDR3 is 14 amino acids long. Losses at the gene ends were 3 bases for V and 2 bases for J; bases not matched to a gene: 4. The CDR3 sequence is CASSWGDRNTEAFF. CDR3 DNA: TGTGCCAGCAGCTGGGGGGACAGAAACACTGAAGCTTTCTTT.